Here is one T cell receptor beta chain with its context. The antigen is unknown. Germline lookup yields CDR1 PRHDT and CDR2 FYEKMQ (reference sequence). V lost 4 bases and J 2 bases, leaving 14 bases between the germline ends. The CDR3 runs to 15 residues. Here immunoSEQ multiplex PCR was the method, and the copy in TCRdb shows in-frame clones only, minus some. The sample holds around 150,000 clones; around 93% are singletons and the top ten take approximately 6.9%. The entry originates in a study of T cell responses to AZD1222 COVID-19 vaccine. Overall study findings and caveats: Close to half of all spike-specific TCRs reportedly target regions of the variants that are unmutated. The donor cohort was predominantly white British with a female majority, and clonal diversity may have been underestimated. Baseline serostatus was positive in only a handful of AZD1222 recipients. Samples come after the peak T cell response, not at day 14.

The receptor's source is an adult who received the AZD1222 COVID-19 vaccine. The chain has TRBV13 and TRBJ1-1; D is possibly TRBD1 (6 bases). The sequencing used peripheral blood, collected 28 days after the second AZD1222 dose. The CDR3 DNA sequence: TGTGCCAGCAGCTCATCCGGACAGTCCAACACTGAAGCTTTCTTT. Amino acids: CASSSSGQSNTEAFF.